This T cell receptor beta chain derives from a study of CD8+ T cells in alopecia areata. Study overall: Treated patients swallowed 5 to 10 mg of oral tofacitinib twice daily.

With respect to this clone: Other DNA sequences in the same sample also yield this CDR3.

TCR sequencing used cDNA made by reverse transcription of extracted RNA. Profiling relied on immunoSEQ multiplex PCR, and the TCRdb table lists in-frame clones only, not all of them. The sample lists about 140,000 clones, around 50% occurring once. The study team obtained lesional scalp punch biopsies and peripheral blood from alopecia areata patients. This CDR3 has 12 residues. The V and J ends lost 3 bases and 1 base respectively, with 7 bases between them. CDR1 and CDR2 from the germline V gene are GTSNPN and SVGIG (reference sequence). The sequenced sample was CD4+ T cells sorted from blood, obtained at week 0. The chain is built from TRBV30 and TRBJ2-7, with D hard to call. The clonotype comes from a human donor with alopecia areata. For the CDR3, the DNA is TGTGCCTGGAGCCCCGGTTCCTACGAGCAGTACTTC. Amino acid sequence: CAWSPGSYEQYF.